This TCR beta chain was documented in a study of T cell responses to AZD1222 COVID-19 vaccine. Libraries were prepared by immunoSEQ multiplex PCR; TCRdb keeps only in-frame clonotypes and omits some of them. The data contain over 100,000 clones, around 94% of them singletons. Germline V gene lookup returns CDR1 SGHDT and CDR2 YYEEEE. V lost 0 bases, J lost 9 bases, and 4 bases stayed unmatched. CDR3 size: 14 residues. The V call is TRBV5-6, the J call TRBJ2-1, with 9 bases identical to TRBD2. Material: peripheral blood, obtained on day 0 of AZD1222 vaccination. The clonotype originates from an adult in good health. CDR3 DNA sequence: TGTGCCAGCAGCTTGGAGGGCGGGAGGGGTGAGCAGTTCTTC. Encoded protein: CASSLEGGRGEQFF.